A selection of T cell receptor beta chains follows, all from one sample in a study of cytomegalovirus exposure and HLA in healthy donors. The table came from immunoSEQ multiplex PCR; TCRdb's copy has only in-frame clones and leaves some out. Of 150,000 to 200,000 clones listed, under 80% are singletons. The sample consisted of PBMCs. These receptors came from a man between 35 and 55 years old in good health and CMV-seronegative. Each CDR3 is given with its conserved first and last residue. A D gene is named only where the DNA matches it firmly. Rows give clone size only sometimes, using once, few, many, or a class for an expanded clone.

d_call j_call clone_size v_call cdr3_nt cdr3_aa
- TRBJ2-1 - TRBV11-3 TGTGCCAGCAGCTTAGGTCCCGCAGGAGAGCAGTTCTTC CASSLGPAGEQFF
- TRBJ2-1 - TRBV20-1 TGCAGTGCGCGGGGAGGTACTGAGCAGTTCTTC CSARGGTEQFF
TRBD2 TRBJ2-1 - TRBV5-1 TGCGCCAGCAGCTTGGTGGGACTACCTGGCAATGAGCAGTTCTTC CASSLVGLPGNEQFF
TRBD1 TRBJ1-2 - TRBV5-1 TGCGCCAGCAGCTCCGGACAGGGGTATGGCTACACCTTC CASSSGQGYGYTF
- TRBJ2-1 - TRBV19 TGTGCTAGCAGGGGTCAGGGAGTAAGTGGGCAGTTCTTC CASRGQGVSGQFF
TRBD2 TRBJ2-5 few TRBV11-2 TGTGCCAGCAGCTTAGCCAGCGGGGGGTACCAAGAGACCCAGTACTTC CASSLASGGYQETQYF
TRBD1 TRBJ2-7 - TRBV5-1 TGCGCCAGCAGCCGAGAGCAGGGGGACCACGAGCAGTACTTC CASSREQGDHEQYF
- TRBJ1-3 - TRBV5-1 TGCGCCAGCAGCTTGGAACAGGGCTCTGGAAACACCATATATTTT CASSLEQGSGNTIYF
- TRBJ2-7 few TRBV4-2 TGTGCCAGCAGCCAAGAGACGAGCGTTAACTACGAGCAGTACTTC CASSQETSVNYEQYF
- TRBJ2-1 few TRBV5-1 TGCGCCAGCGGCTCTGTCCCCGGGAGCCTGCAGTTCTTC CASGSVPGSLQFF
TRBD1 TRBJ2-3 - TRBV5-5 TGTGCCAGCAGCCGTCAGGGGGCCACAGATACGCAGTATTTT CASSRQGATDTQYF
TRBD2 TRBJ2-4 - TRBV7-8 TGTGCCAGCAGCCCCGAAATAGCGGGGGGCCCTTTCCTAAACATTCAGTACTTC CASSPEIAGGPFLNIQYF
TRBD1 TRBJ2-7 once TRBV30 TGTGCCTGGGAGAAAAAGGGGACAGGGAGTCGGTACGAGCAGTACTTC CAWEKKGTGSRYEQYF
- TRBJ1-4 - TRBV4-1 TGCGCCAGCAGGCCCCAGGCCGGGGGAGCTAATGAAAAACTGTTTTTT CASRPQAGGANEKLFF
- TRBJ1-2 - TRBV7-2 TGTGCCAGCAGCCCGGTTAACTATGGCTACACCTTC CASSPVNYGYTF
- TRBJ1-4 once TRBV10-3 TGTGCCATCAGTGAAGGGGAGGATGAAAAACTGTTTTTT CAISEGEDEKLFF
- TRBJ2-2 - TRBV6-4 TGTGCCAGCAGTGACCCCCTCCCCCGTACAGGGAAAACCGGGGAGCTGTTTTTT CASSDPLPRTGKTGELFF
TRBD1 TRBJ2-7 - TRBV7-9 TGTTCCAGCAGCTTCGACAGGGGTTGGCAGTACTTC CSSSFDRGWQYF
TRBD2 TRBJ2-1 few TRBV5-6 TGTGCCAGCAGCAAGGGACTAGCGGGTTACAATGAGCAGTTCTTC CASSKGLAGYNEQFF
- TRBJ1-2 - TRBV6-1 TGTGCCAGCAGTGAAGCGGCAGGGTCCCAACCTTACACCTTC CASSEAAGSQPYTF
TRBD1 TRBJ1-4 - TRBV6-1 TGTGCCACTCGTACAGGGGGAATAAATGAAAAACTGTTTTTT CATRTGGINEKLFF
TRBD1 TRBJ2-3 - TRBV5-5 TGTGCCAGCAGCTGGGGACAGGCCCTCGGGACGGATACGCAGTATTTT CASSWGQALGTDTQYF
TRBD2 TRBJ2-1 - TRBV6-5 TGTGCCAGCAGTTTTAGGACTAGCGGGGGCCTGCAGTTCTTC CASSFRTSGGLQFF
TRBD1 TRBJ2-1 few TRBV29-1 TGCAGCGTTGAAAGGGGACAGGGGAACAATGAGCAGTTCTTC CSVERGQGNNEQFF
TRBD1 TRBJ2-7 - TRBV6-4 TGTGCCAGCAGGCCGGGACAGGGGACACTAGCGGATTCCTACGAGCAGTACTTC CASRPGQGTLADSYEQYF
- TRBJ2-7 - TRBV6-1 TGTGCCAGCAGTGAAAGGAGGGAATACTACGAGCAGTACTTC CASSERREYYEQYF
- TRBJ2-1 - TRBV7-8 TGTGCCAGCGGGCGATACAATGAGCAGTTCTTC CASGRYNEQFF
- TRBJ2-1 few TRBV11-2 TGTGCCAGCAGCGTGTACCGGGACTGGGAGAATGAGCAGTTCTTC CASSVYRDWENEQFF
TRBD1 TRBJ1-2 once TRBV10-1 TGCGCCAGCAGTGATGTTGGGGACAGGGGGCGAAGTGGCTACACCTTC CASSDVGDRGRSGYTF
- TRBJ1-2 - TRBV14 TGTGCCAGCAGCCAAGATGCCGGGATCTCTGGCTACACCTTC CASSQDAGISGYTF
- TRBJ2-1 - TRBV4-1 TGCGCCAGCAGCCCGGGAACGAGGAATGAGCAGTTCTTC CASSPGTRNEQFF
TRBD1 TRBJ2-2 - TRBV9 TGTGCCAGCAGCGGCCCGGACAGGGGAAACACCGGGGAGCTGTTTTTT CASSGPDRGNTGELFF